The T cell receptor (beta chain) under discussion was sequenced for a study of T cells after yellow fever vaccination (dated by TCRdb to about 2019). At the level of the whole study: The SMART-Seq v4 Ultra Low Input RNA kit was used to prepare libraries from fractions with low cell numbers. Bulk PBMC replicates and cell subsets were isolated from blood drawn at multiple timepoints before and after both primary and secondary immunization. Bulk TCR alpha and beta repertoires were sequenced longitudinally to track T-cell clones before and after primary and booster YFV17D yellow fever vaccination. Two healthy male donors, one aged 18 to 30 and one aged 30 to 39 years, were included in the cohort. What the research found in general, with its limitations: A small share of clonotypes occurred in both CD4 and CD8 compartments, likely arising from convergent recombination. Compared with the primary T-cell response, the secondary T-cell response was weaker but faster, peaking on day 5 rather than day 15. Because only a couple of donors were included in the study, the extent to which the findings can be generalized is limited. Because abundant contaminating clonotypes from the bulk population could be contained in FACS-sorted repertoires, computational filtering was required. After the booster, most clones that had expanded after primary vaccination were detected again (around 95% of CD4 and 88% of CD8), suggesting broad maintenance of memory.

TCR cDNA was synthesized by 5'RACE template switching, which introduced a universal primer site and unique molecular identifiers. cDNA synthesis was primed from both the TCR alpha and TCR beta constant segments. Library amplification involved two PCR steps, and the second step added sample barcodes and sequencing adapters. Sequencing of libraries was done on Illumina HiSeq 2500 (2x100 bp) or NovaSeq (2x150 bp). Concerning the study's data processing: Reads were demultiplexed and collapsed into UMI consensus sequences with MIGEC, and V(D)J alignment was performed with MiXCR. Clonotypes responding to the vaccine were identified with edgeR on replicate PBMC samples, with the criteria of FDR below 0.01 and a log2 fold change above 5 up to day 15. Each bulk clonotype received a CD4 or CD8 identity based on whether the sequenced CD4 or CD8 repertoire contained that clonotype at higher abundance. Using fastp trimming at Q25 and MiXCR clonotype assembly, TCRdb reanalyzed the public sequencing data and kept in-frame beta chains. One record per CDR3 amino acid sequence lists the most common genes and DNA. TCRdb, not the original authors, processed these V and J calls. The sample records roughly 170,000 distinct CDR3 sequences, 6.2% of which are singletons. Roughly 3% of the sample is taken by the ten largest.

Many counts were recorded for this clonotype. Its antigen specificity is not known. Base quality data are lacking; no much larger clone is found one base away. Trimming at the junction amounts to 8 bases on V and 5 bases on J, and the germline ends lie 7 bases apart. The CDR3 sequence holds 11 residues, the cysteine and phenylalanine included. The retained sequence is limited to the CDR3, 33 bases, with the frame set at the first base. The sample's treatment or condition label is to be understood as: live attenuated yellow fever vaccine strain. PBMCs were isolated from peripheral blood using a standard Ficoll-Paque protocol. Dynabeads CD4 and CD8 positive selection kits were used to isolate CD4 and CD8 T-cell fractions. TriZol was used to extract RNA from bulk PBMCs, from CD4 and CD8 fractions, and from dextramer-positive and dextramer-negative fractions.

This TCR was recovered from a man in his late teens or twenties who received the YFV17D yellow fever vaccine. This receptor chain uses TRBV12-3 or TRBV12-4 and TRBJ2-1, with the D gene not clear enough to name. The source material was CD4+ T cells sorted from PBMCs, sampled on the day of the first yellow fever vaccination. The DNA sequence is as follows: TGTGCCAGCGGGTTGCACAATGAGCAGTTCTTC. Its translation reads: CASGLHNEQFF.